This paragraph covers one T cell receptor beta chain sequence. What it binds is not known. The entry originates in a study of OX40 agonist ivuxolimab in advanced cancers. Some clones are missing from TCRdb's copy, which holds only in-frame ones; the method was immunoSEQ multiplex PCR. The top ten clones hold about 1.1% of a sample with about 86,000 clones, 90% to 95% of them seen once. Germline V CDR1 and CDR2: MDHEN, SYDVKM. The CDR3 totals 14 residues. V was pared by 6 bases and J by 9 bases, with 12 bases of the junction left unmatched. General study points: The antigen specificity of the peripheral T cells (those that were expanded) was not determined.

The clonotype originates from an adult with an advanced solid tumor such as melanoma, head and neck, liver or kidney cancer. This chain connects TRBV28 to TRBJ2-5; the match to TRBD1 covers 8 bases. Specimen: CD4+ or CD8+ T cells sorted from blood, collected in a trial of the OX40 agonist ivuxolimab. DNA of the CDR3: TGTGCCAGCAGGCCGACAGGGGACCCCGGGGCCCAGTACTTC. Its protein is CASRPTGDPGAQYF.